The 18 T cell receptor beta chains in this list originate from one sample, sequenced in a study of shared clonotypes between healthy human individuals (dated by TCRdb to between 2020 and 2021). Library creation used the immunoSEQ multiplex PCR assay. TCRdb's version of the immuneACCESS table is confined to in-frame rearrangements and falls short of the full clone set. An unresolved V gene accounts for under half of the shortfall where checked; the remainder is of unknown origin. This sample has about 2 million clones in its table, and roughly 94% of those were observed once. Of the sample, 0.1% to 0.15% falls within the top ten clones. Sequencing was performed on naive CD4+ T cells sorted from blood. The label giving this sample's cell subset or site can be read as: CD45RA+ positively selected. The receptors were sampled from a man between 18 and 35 years old in good health.

The sample holds one count of this clone. This chain links TRBV10-3 with TRBJ2-5; D gene uncertain. V shed 10 bases and J shed 2 bases, with 11 bases lying between them. The CDR3 length is 12 residues. Germline loops: CDR1 ENHRY, CDR2 SYGVKD. The DNA of the CDR3 is TGTGCCAGCGGACCTGTACAAGAGACCCAGTACTTC. It is translated as CASGPVQETQYF.

The chain combines TRBV30 with TRBJ1-3, with D unclear. This CDR3 contains 14 residues. V lost 3 bases to trimming and J lost 6 bases, with 15 bases between them. The germline V gene encodes CDR1 GTSNPN and CDR2 SVGIG (reference sequence). CDR3 bases: TGTGCCTGGAGCCCAGCACCAAGGGCAAACACCATATATTTT. Amino acids: CAWSPAPRANTIYF. The full variable domain, completed using reference TRBV30 and TRBJ1-3, is SQTIHQWPATLVQPVGSPLSLECTVEGTSNPNLYWYRQAAGRGLQLLFYSVGIGQISSEVPQNLSASRPQDRQFILSSKKLLLSDSGFYLCAWSPAPRANTIYFGEGSWLTVV.

This clone has only one observation. This chain links TRBV5-6 with TRBJ2-6; a possible D gene is TRBD1 (5 bases). Trimming removed 4 bases from V and 3 bases from J, with 17 bases in between. The germline CDR1 and CDR2 sequences are SGHDT and YYEEEE. CDR3 length equals 17 residues. DNA of the CDR3: TGTGCCAGCAGCCGTACGTTGTCAGGGCTTGGGGCCAACGTCCTGACTTTC. Translated, it gives CASSRTLSGLGANVLTF.

The chain employs TRBV15 and TRBJ1-2; D remains ambiguous. The germline CDR1 and CDR2 sequences are LNHNV and YYDKDF (reference sequence). V gave up 2 bases and J gave up 8 bases, with 15 bases separating them. CDR3 size: 14 residues. The CDR3 coding sequence is TGTGCCACCAGCAGAAACTCGCTAGGTGGGGGCTACACCTTC. Residues: CATSRNSLGGGYTF.

The V call is TRBV5-1, the J call TRBJ1-1, with 7 bases identical to TRBD1. The CDR3 runs 17 residues. The trim removed 0 bases at V and 1 base at J, leaving 9 bases unmatched. The V gene's germline CDR1 is SGHRS and CDR2 YFSETQ. The CDR3 coding sequence is TGCGCCAGCAGCTTGGCCACGATGACAGGGTCGAACACTGAAGCTTTCTTT. It yields the protein CASSLATMTGSNTEAFF. Using reference TRBV5-1 and TRBJ1-1 for the parts outside the CDR3, the full variable domain is KAGVTQTPRYLIKTRGQQVTLSCSPISGHRSVSWYQQTPGQGLQFLFEYFSETQRNKGNFPGRFSGRQFSNSRSEMNVSTLELGDSALYLCASSLATMTGSNTEAFFGQGTRLTVV.

The chain's CDR3 is CASSATGSSGELFF. CDR3 coding DNA: TGTGCCAGCAGCGCGACAGGGAGCTCCGGGGAGCTGTTTTTT. The chain carries TRBV7-2 and TRBJ2-2, with 7 bases lining up with TRBD1. This CDR3 is 14 amino acids long. Germline V CDR1 and CDR2: SGHTA, FQGNSA. J gave up 6 bases and V 5 bases, and 6 bases lay outside the gene matches.

This chain uses TRBV7-9 with TRBJ2-1, with a tentative D call TRBD1 (6 bases). Germline assignment: CDR1 SEHNR and CDR2 FQNEAQ (reference sequence). This CDR3 is built from 16 residues. V was cut by 5 bases and J by 0 bases, with 14 bases left in between. In DNA form, the CDR3 reads TGTGCCAGCAGCCACAGGGTTCTGAGCTCCTACAATGAGCAGTTCTTC. It codes for CASSHRVLSSYNEQFF.

The chain couples TRBV7-3 to TRBJ2-3; D is tentatively TRBD1 or TRBD2 (5 bases each). Germline assignment: CDR1 SGHTA and CDR2 FQGTGA. Trimming pared 6 bases from V and 6 bases from J, leaving 16 bases between. There are 14 residues in the CDR3. The CDR3 reads CASSTTGPADTQYF. The CDR3 DNA reads TGTGCCAGCAGTACTACGGGGCCCGCGGATACGCAGTATTTT.

The V gene is TRBV18, the J gene TRBJ2-3, with 7 bases identical to TRBD1. The CDR3 runs 14 residues. V lost 6 bases to trimming and J lost 2 bases; unmatched junction nucleotides: 5. Germline CDR1 KGHSH, CDR2 LQKENI. The CDR3 is CASSQGTVTDTQYF. CDR3 in DNA: TGTGCCAGCTCCCAAGGGACAGTCACAGATACGCAGTATTTT.

The V gene is TRBV7-2, the J gene TRBJ2-1, with a possible D match to TRBD2 (6 bases). The CDR3 length is 14 residues. V lost 1 base to trimming and J lost 6 bases, with 10 bases between them. The germline CDR1 and CDR2 sequences are SGHTA and FQGNSA. The CDR3, as DNA: TGTGCCAGCAGCTTAGGTTGGGGACTCAATGAGCAGTTCTTC. This encodes CASSLGWGLNEQFF.

The V and J genes are TRBV2 and TRBJ2-1, with 7 bases that match TRBD2. The germline V gene encodes CDR1 SNHLY and CDR2 FYNNEI. The CDR3 spans 12 residues. The V gene end was trimmed by 8 bases and the J gene end by 7 bases; junction bases not matched to a gene: 5. The CDR3 DNA follows: TGTGCCAGCCGCGGGGGTCGTAATGAGCAGTTCTTC. Its protein is CASRGGRNEQFF.

This chain uses TRBV4-3 with TRBJ2-6, with TRBD1 identical over 10 bases. The CDR3 sequence is 20 residues long. Germline trimming cut 0 bases from V and 3 bases from J; bases unmatched to any gene: 11. CDR1 is LGHNA and CDR2 is YSLEER in the germline V gene. DNA for the CDR3: TGCGCCAGCAGCCAAGAAGCGGCTGACAGGGGGCTGGATGGGGCCAACGTCCTGACTTTC. Translating gives CASSQEAADRGLDGANVLTF.

This clone was detected once. This chain connects TRBV4-1 to TRBJ1-4; D is uncertain. The CDR3 loop spans 12 amino acids. V lost 5 bases to trimming and J lost 7 bases, with 8 bases between them. The germline gives CDR1 MGHRA, CDR2 YSYEKL. CDR3 region: CASSYLGEKLFF. DNA of the CDR3: TGCGCCAGCAGCTACCTAGGTGAAAAACTGTTTTTT.

Only one count was recorded for this clone. A much bigger clone sits one base away, suggesting this may be a read error. The rearrangement links TRBV2 to TRBJ2-7; D is tentatively TRBD1 or TRBD2 (5 bases each). Germline-derived CDR1 and CDR2 are SNHLY and FYNNEI. The V end lost 6 bases, the J end lost 4 bases, and 22 bases lay between the germline ends. The CDR3 runs 16 residues. In nucleotides, the CDR3 is TGTGCCAGCAGCGCCGGGACCAGTACTCGGAGGTACGAGCAGTACTTC. Protein sequence: CASSAGTSTRRYEQYF.

J is TRBJ2-3 and V is TRBV6-6; D ambiguous. V was pared by 8 bases and J by 1 base, with 4 bases between. Germline V lookup: CDR1 MNHNY, CDR2 SVGAGI (reference sequence). The CDR3 is 11 residues long. The chain's CDR3 is CASLRTDTQYF. The DNA of the CDR3 is TGTGCCAGCCTACGCACAGATACGCAGTATTTT.

J is TRBJ2-7 and V is TRBV7-2; 7 nucleotides agree with TRBD2. CDR3 length: 14 residues. V was pared by 5 bases and J by 6 bases, with 10 bases of the junction left unmatched. CDR1 SGHTA and CDR2 FQGNSA come from the germline V gene. The CDR3 sequence is CASSPLGGSVEQYF. CDR3 coding DNA: TGTGCCAGCAGCCCCCTTGGCGGGAGTGTCGAGCAGTACTTC.

The gene calls are TRBV14 and TRBJ2-7; D is possibly TRBD1 (5 bases). Germline CDR1 is SGHDN and CDR2 is FVKESK. The CDR3 has 14 residues. Trimming removed 0 bases from V and 4 bases from J, with 10 bases in between. The CDR3 sequence: CASSQDGARYEQYF. CDR3 sequence (DNA): TGTGCCAGCAGCCAAGATGGGGCGCGGTACGAGCAGTACTTC.

The V call is TRBV7-9, the J call TRBJ1-6, with D tentatively TRBD1 (5 bases). Per the germline V gene, CDR1 is SEHNR and CDR2 is FQNEAQ (reference sequence). With 4 bases removed from V and 9 bases from J, the gap between germline ends came to 7 bases. The CDR3 totals 12 residues. The CDR3 sequence: CASSSRGSPLHF. The CDR3 nucleotides are TGTGCCAGCAGCTCTAGGGGTTCACCCCTCCACTTT. Based on the CDR3 plus reference TRBV7-9 and TRBJ1-6, the full variable domain is DTGVSQNPRHKITKRGQNVTFRCDPISEHNRLYWYRQTLGQGPEFLTYFQNEAQLEKSRLLSDRFSAERPKGSFSTLEIQRTEQGDSAMYLCASSSRGSPLHFGNGTRLTVT.